These 27 T cell receptor beta chains originate from one sample sequenced in a study of T cell responses to AZD1222 COVID-19 vaccine. Sequenced by immunoSEQ multiplex PCR; TCRdb stores in-frame clones only, minus some. The profile shows tens of thousands of clones, approximately 80% of them singletons. The starting material was peripheral blood, obtained 28 days after the second AZD1222 dose. The source of these receptors is an adult who received the AZD1222 COVID-19 vaccine.

By share of the sample, this clone is medium-sized. CDR3 loop: CASGDRERGGETQYF. As DNA, the CDR3 is TGTGCTAGCGGCGACAGGGAACGGGGTGGAGAGACCCAGTACTTC. V gene TRBV7-7 combines with J gene TRBJ2-5; a possible D gene is TRBD1 (7 bases). CDR3 size: 15 residues. Germline V gene sequence: CDR1 SSHAT, CDR2 FNYEAQ (reference sequence). The variable domain in full, with the rest retrieved from reference TRBV7-7 and TRBJ2-5, is GAGVSQSPRYKVTKRGQDVTLRCDPISSHATLYWYQQALGQGPEFLTYFNYEAQPDKSGLPSDRFSAERPEGSISTLTIQRTEQRDSAMYRCASGDRERGGETQYFGPGTRLLVL.

This clone was counted between two and nine times. The chain has TRBV7-9 and TRBJ1-5; 7 nucleotides align to TRBD1. The CDR3 length is 15 residues. Germline V gene data show CDR1 as SEHNR and CDR2 as FQNEAQ (reference sequence). Trimming cost V 4 bases and J 3 bases; bases outside gene matches: 6. The CDR3 sequence: CASSSDRVNNQPQHF. The CDR3, as DNA: TGTGCCAGCAGCTCCGACAGGGTCAACAATCAGCCCCAGCATTTT.

This clone was detected once. V gene TRBV6-8 combines with J gene TRBJ1-2; D is undetermined. With 7 bases removed from V and 2 bases from J, the gap between germline ends came to 8 bases. The germline V gene has CDR1 MNHGY and CDR2 SAAAGT. CDR3 length: 12 residues. The CDR3 coding sequence is TGTGCCAGCAACCAGTCAAACTATGGCTACACCTTC. Translated, it gives CASNQSNYGYTF.

The chain joins TRBV5-5 to TRBJ1-3; D is unresolved. V lost 0 bases and J 0 bases, leaving 10 bases between the germline ends. Germline CDR1 and CDR2: SGHKS and YYEKEE (reference sequence). The CDR3 consists of 16 residues. The CDR3 here is CASSLDSASSGNTIYF. CDR3 nucleotide sequence: TGTGCCAGCAGCTTGGATTCGGCCAGCTCTGGAAACACCATATATTTT.

The chain recombines TRBV19 with TRBJ1-3; D gene unclear. From germline, CDR1 is LNHDA and CDR2 SQIVND (reference sequence). V was shortened by 4 bases and J by 2 bases, with 9 bases between the two germline ends. The CDR3 consists of 14 residues. CDR3 sequence: CASSNQDPGNTIYF. DNA of the CDR3: TGTGCCAGTAGTAACCAGGACCCTGGAAACACCATATATTTT. The whole variable domain, filled in from reference TRBV19 and TRBJ1-3, reads DGGITQSPKYLFRKEGQNVTLSCEQNLNHDAMYWYRQDPGQGLRLIYYSQIVNDFQKGDIAEGYSVSREKKESFPLTVTSAQKNPTAFYLCASSNQDPGNTIYFGEGSWLTVV.

The chain has TRBV9 and TRBJ2-2; 8 positions agree with TRBD2. Losses at the gene ends were 0 bases for V and 1 base for J; bases not matched to a gene: 2. The CDR3 spans 16 residues. Germline values: CDR1 SGDLS, CDR2 YYNGEE. CDR3: CASSVAAGGNTGELFF. In DNA form, the CDR3 reads TGTGCCAGCAGCGTAGCGGCGGGGGGGAACACCGGGGAGCTGTTTTTT.

The genes are TRBV3-1 (or the pseudogene TRBV3-2) and TRBJ1-1; 9 bases are a match to TRBD1. Per germline, CDR1 LGHDT and CDR2 YNNKEL (reference sequence). The CDR3 consists of 15 residues. V shed 8 bases and J 3 bases; nucleotides not matched to a gene: 10. CDR3 region: CASRNRDREYTEAFF. The CDR3 region has the DNA TGTGCCAGCCGAAACCGGGACAGGGAGTACACTGAAGCTTTCTTT.

This chain links TRBV3-1 (or the pseudogene TRBV3-2) with TRBJ2-3; D may be TRBD2 (6 bases). The germline V and J ends were trimmed by 0 bases and 0 bases, with 10 bases remaining between them. This CDR3 is 16 amino acids long. CDR1 is LGHDT, CDR2 YNNKEL, per germline (reference sequence). The CDR3 protein is CASSQDGGVSTDTQYF. The CDR3 nucleotides are TGTGCCAGCAGCCAAGACGGCGGGGTGAGCACAGATACGCAGTATTTT.

This clone is a singleton in its sample. V gene TRBV15 combines with J gene TRBJ1-5; D unresolved. This CDR3 contains 15 residues. Trimming shortened V by 0 bases and J by 5 bases, and 11 bases separated the two germline ends. CDR1 LNHNV and CDR2 YYDKDF come from the germline V gene (reference sequence). The CDR3 spells CATSRDWVPHQPQHF. CDR3 nucleotide sequence: TGTGCCACCAGCAGAGATTGGGTTCCTCATCAGCCCCAGCATTTT.

The V and J genes are TRBV7-2 and TRBJ1-3; 9 bases are a match to TRBD1. The V gene end was trimmed by 1 base and the J gene end by 0 bases; junction bases not matched to a gene: 7. The CDR3 sequence is 18 residues long. Germline V gene lookup returns CDR1 SGHTA and CDR2 FQGNSA. CDR3 in amino acids: CASSLVLGTGFSGNTIYF. In DNA form, the CDR3 reads TGTGCCAGCAGCTTAGTACTGGGGACAGGGTTCTCTGGAAACACCATATATTTT.

The chain joins TRBV11-2 to TRBJ2-7, with D possibly matching TRBD1 (6 bases). The V gene lost 5 bases and the J gene lost 2 bases, with 16 bases spanning the gap. Looked up from germline, CDR1 is SGHAT and CDR2 is FQNNGV. This CDR3 region has 15 residues. The CDR3 DNA follows: TGTGCCAGCAGCCTGAACCGGGACACTACCTACGAGCAGTACTTC. Its translation: CASSLNRDTTYEQYF.

This clone has at least ten counts. V usage is TRBV7-8 and J usage is TRBJ1-1; 7 bases match TRBD1. There are 15 residues in the CDR3. J lost 4 bases, V lost 5 bases, and 10 bases had no gene match. The V gene's germline CDR1 is SGHVS and CDR2 FQNEAQ. The CDR3 sequence: CASSPLGGGGTEAFF. DNA of the CDR3: TGTGCCAGCAGCCCCCTAGGGGGCGGGGGCACTGAAGCTTTCTTT.

The genes are TRBV6-1 and TRBJ2-7; 10 positions match TRBD2. The length of the CDR3 is 16 residues. Germline V gene sequence: CDR1 MNHNS, CDR2 SASEGT. The trim removed 1 base at V and 5 bases at J, leaving 8 bases unmatched. CDR3 amino acids: CASSEVLAGGRNEQYF. In nucleotides, the CDR3 is TGTGCCAGCAGTGAAGTCTTAGCGGGGGGCAGGAACGAGCAGTACTTC.

The chain joins TRBV4-1 to TRBJ2-7, with 7 nucleotides matching TRBD1. V was pared by 1 base and J by 1 base, with 7 bases of the junction left unmatched. The germline CDR1 and CDR2 sequences are MGHRA and YSYEKL. The CDR3 is made up of 16 amino acids. Here the CDR3 reads CASSQAPGQISYEQYF. The DNA of the CDR3 is TGCGCCAGCAGCCAAGCCCCGGGACAGATATCCTACGAGCAGTACTTC.

The chain links TRBV7-2 to TRBJ2-2; tentative D call: TRBD2 (5 bases). Looked up from germline, CDR1 is SGHTA and CDR2 is FQGNSA. Trimming left V 0 bases short and J 0 bases short, with 8 bases between. The CDR3 consists of 16 residues. CDR3 region: CASSLASRANTGELFF. The CDR3 DNA reads TGTGCCAGCAGCTTAGCCTCGCGGGCGAACACCGGGGAGCTGTTTTTT.

The J gene is TRBJ2-5, the V gene TRBV24-1, with 7 bases matching TRBD2. This CDR3 region has 15 residues. Germline values: CDR1 KGHDR, CDR2 SFDVKD. The junction had 7 bases not matched to a gene; V was cut back by 7 bases and J by 0 bases. The DNA of the CDR3 is TGTGCCACCAGCTACAGCGGGGCGTACCAAGAGACCCAGTACTTC. Translated: CATSYSGAYQETQYF.

V and J are TRBV18 and TRBJ1-1, with D unresolved. The ends were cut back, 5 bases at V and 1 base at J, with 11 bases in the middle. Germline V lookup: CDR1 KGHSH, CDR2 LQKENI. The CDR3 sequence is 14 residues long. CDR3 region: CASSAGFPNTEAFF. CDR3 in DNA: TGTGCCAGCTCAGCCGGGTTTCCGAACACTGAAGCTTTCTTT.

This clone turned up a few times. V and J are TRBV4-1 and TRBJ2-3, with 8 positions matching TRBD2. Germline CDR1 reads MGHRA; CDR2 reads YSYEKL. CDR3 length equals 19 residues. Trimming at V came to 1 base and at J to 2 bases, leaving 14 bases not matched to a gene. The CDR3 sequence: CASSQVGTGGGSSTDTQYF. CDR3 in DNA: TGCGCCAGCAGCCAAGTGGGCACGGGAGGGGGATCCTCCACAGATACGCAGTATTTT.

The gene calls are TRBV10-3 and TRBJ2-7; 9 bases map to TRBD1. CDR1 is ENHRY and CDR2 is SYGVKD in the germline V gene. Trimming removed 5 bases from V and 3 bases from J; junction bases left unmatched: 5. The CDR3 sequence is 14 residues long. The CDR3 DNA reads as TGTGCCATCAGTCGACAGGGGGAAATCTACGAGCAGTACTTC. Encoded protein: CAISRQGEIYEQYF.

This clone turned up a few times. The J gene is TRBJ2-1, the V gene TRBV6-6; 13 positions agree with TRBD2. The CDR3 runs 21 residues. V gave up 5 bases and J gave up 4 bases; unmatched junction bases: 20. CDR1 is MNHNY, CDR2 SVGAGI, per germline (reference sequence). CDR3 coding DNA: TGTGCCAGCAGTCCCGCCGATTCTTTTAGTTTGACTAGCGGGGGGTACAATGAGCAGTTCTTC. It translates to CASSPADSFSLTSGGYNEQFF.

This chain links TRBV27 with TRBJ1-2; perhaps TRBD1 as D (5 bases). V lost 6 bases, J lost 0 bases, and 8 bases lay in between. Germline V gene data show CDR1 as MNHEY and CDR2 as SMNVEV (reference sequence). This CDR3 spans 13 amino acids. DNA for the CDR3: TGTGCCAGCAGGGGGGTTACTAACTATGGCTACACCTTC. It codes for CASRGVTNYGYTF.

The chain uses TRBV9 and TRBJ1-5; perhaps TRBD1 as D (5 bases). The germline V and J ends were trimmed by 4 bases and 5 bases, with 10 bases remaining between them. Germline CDR1 and CDR2: SGDLS and YYNGEE. This CDR3 comprises 13 residues. The CDR3 spells CASSYDSYQPQHF. CDR3 bases: TGTGCCAGCAGCTATGACAGTTATCAGCCCCAGCATTTT.

Points on this clone: Distinct nucleotide sequences in the sample also encode this CDR3. The chain is built from TRBV3-1 (or the pseudogene TRBV3-2) and TRBJ1-3; 8 bases match TRBD1. Germline V lookup: CDR1 LGHDT, CDR2 YNNKEL (reference sequence). Trimming removed 2 bases from V and 5 bases from J; junction bases left unmatched: 2. CDR3 size: 14 residues. DNA of the CDR3: TGTGCCAGCAGCCAACGGGACAGGAGAAACACCATATATTTT. Translated, it gives CASSQRDRRNTIYF.

This clone was detected only once. The gene calls are TRBV29-1 and TRBJ2-1, with 9 bases identical to TRBD2. Trimming at V came to 1 base and at J to 6 bases, leaving 7 bases not matched to a gene. This CDR3 contains 15 residues. Germline loops: CDR1 SQVTM, CDR2 ANQGSEA. CDR3 residues: CSVEVGLAGSNEQFF. CDR3 nucleotide sequence: TGCAGCGTTGAAGTCGGGCTAGCGGGGAGCAATGAGCAGTTCTTC.

The V gene is TRBV11-2, the J gene TRBJ2-7; D might be TRBD1 (5 bases). V was trimmed by 1 base and J by 3 bases, leaving 13 bases between them. Germline V gives CDR1 SGHAT, CDR2 FQNNGV. CDR3 length: 15 residues. CDR3 region: CASSLVQGFYYEQYF. In nucleotides, the CDR3 is TGTGCCAGCAGCTTAGTCCAGGGTTTTTACTACGAGCAGTACTTC.

The chain employs TRBV19 and TRBJ2-2; D is perhaps TRBD1 (5 bases). Trimming took 7 bases from V and 4 from J, leaving 13 bases between them. The CDR3 is 14 amino acids. Per germline, CDR1 LNHDA and CDR2 SQIVND (reference sequence). The CDR3 region is CASTMGQTTGELFF. CDR3 coding DNA: TGTGCCAGTACCATGGGGCAGACCACCGGGGAGCTGTTTTTT. The full variable domain, with the rest looked up from reference TRBV19 and TRBJ2-2, is DGGITQSPKYLFRKEGQNVTLSCEQNLNHDAMYWYRQDPGQGLRLIYYSQIVNDFQKGDIAEGYSVSREKKESFPLTVTSAQKNPTAFYLCASTMGQTTGELFFGEGSRLTVL.

This chain connects TRBV28 to TRBJ2-4; D remains ambiguous. V shed 3 bases and J shed 0 bases, with 6 bases lying between them. The CDR3 loop spans 14 amino acids. Germline-derived CDR1 and CDR2 are MDHEN and SYDVKM. CDR3 sequence: CASSLRIAKNIQYF. In DNA, the CDR3 is TGTGCCAGCAGTTTGCGGATAGCCAAAAACATTCAGTACTTC.